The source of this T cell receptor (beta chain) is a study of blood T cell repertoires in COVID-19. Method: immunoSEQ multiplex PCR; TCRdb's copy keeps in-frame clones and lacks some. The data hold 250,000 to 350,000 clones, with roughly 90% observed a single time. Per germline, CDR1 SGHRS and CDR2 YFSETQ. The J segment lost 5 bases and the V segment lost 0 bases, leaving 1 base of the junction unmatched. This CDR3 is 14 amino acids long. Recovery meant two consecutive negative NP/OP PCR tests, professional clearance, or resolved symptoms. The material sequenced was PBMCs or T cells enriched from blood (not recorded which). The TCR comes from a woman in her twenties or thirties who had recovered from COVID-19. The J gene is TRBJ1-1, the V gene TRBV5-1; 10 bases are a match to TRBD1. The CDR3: CASSLGQGATEAFF. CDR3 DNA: TGCGCCAGCAGCTTGGGACAGGGGGCGACTGAAGCTTTCTTT.